The source of this TCR beta chain is a study of blood T cell repertoires in COVID-19. Per the authors' pipeline: Reference gene primer amplification yielded estimated nucleated cell counts. Produced via immunoSEQ multiplex PCR; TCRdb's table is partial and in-frame only. V and J calls and clone size are those listed in that table; D and trimming were worked out from the DNA. The profile shows more than 350,000 clones, about 86% of them singletons. The CDR3 extends over 15 amino acids. The germline CDR1 and CDR2 sequences are MNHNS and SASEGT. V lost 1 base and J lost 2, with 9 bases in between. Sequenced material: PBMCs or T cells enriched from blood (not recorded which). The rearrangement joins TRBV6-1 to TRBJ2-1, with D possibly being TRBD1 (6 bases). This sequence originates from a woman aged 45 to 65 who had recovered from COVID-19. CDR3 protein: CASSEGAGAYNEQFF. In DNA form, the CDR3 reads TGTGCCAGCAGTGAAGGGGCAGGGGCCTACAATGAGCAGTTCTTC.